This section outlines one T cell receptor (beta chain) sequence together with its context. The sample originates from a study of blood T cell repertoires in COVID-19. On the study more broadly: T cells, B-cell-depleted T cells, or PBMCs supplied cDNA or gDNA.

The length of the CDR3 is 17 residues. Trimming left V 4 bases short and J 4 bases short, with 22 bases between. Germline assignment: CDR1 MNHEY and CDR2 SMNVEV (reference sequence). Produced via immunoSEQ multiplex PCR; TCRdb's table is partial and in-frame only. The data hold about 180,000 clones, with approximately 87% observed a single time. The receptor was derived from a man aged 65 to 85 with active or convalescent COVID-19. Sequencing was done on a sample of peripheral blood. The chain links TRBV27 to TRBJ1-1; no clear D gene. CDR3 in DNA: TGTGCCAGCAGTTCCCCATTAGGTGGCCGGGGTGGCACTGAAGCTTTCTTT. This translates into CASSSPLGGRGGTEAFF.